The 16 T cell receptor beta chains below were found in one sample sequenced in a study of cytomegalovirus exposure and HLA in healthy donors. With 60 Vbeta and 13 Jbeta primers, the PCR was carried out. TCRdb's copy holds only in-frame clones and misses some; the assay was immunoSEQ multiplex PCR. The sample holds approximately 200,000 clones, over 75% seen once. The material sequenced was PBMCs. The receptor set was obtained from a human donor in good health.

The chain couples TRBV5-1 to TRBJ2-7, with 11 bases lining up with TRBD1. Germline values: CDR1 SGHRS, CDR2 YFSETQ. Trimming took 4 bases from V and 3 from J; bases not matched to a gene: 15. The CDR3 covers 18 residues. CDR3 sequence: CASSPGTGGAEKLYEQYF. CDR3 coding DNA: TGCGCCAGCAGCCCGGGGACAGGGGGGGCGGAGAAACTCTACGAGCAGTACTTC. The whole variable domain, filled in from reference TRBV5-1 and TRBJ2-7, reads KAGVTQTPRYLIKTRGQQVTLSCSPISGHRSVSWYQQTPGQGLQFLFEYFSETQRNKGNFPGRFSGRQFSNSRSEMNVSTLELGDSALYLCASSPGTGGAEKLYEQYFGPGTRLTVT.

The V and J genes are TRBV29-1 and TRBJ2-7, with TRBD1 matching 11 bases. V shed 6 bases and J 6 bases; nucleotides not matched to a gene: 7. The germline V gene encodes CDR1 SQVTM and CDR2 ANQGSEA. The CDR3 spans 13 residues. CDR3 DNA sequence: TGCAGCGTGAAAAGGGGGACAGGGGGCGAGCAGTACTTC. This sequence encodes CSVKRGTGGEQYF.

This chain uses TRBV27 with TRBJ1-5, with TRBD1 matching 11 bases. The CDR3 length is 15 residues. Germline CDR1 and CDR2: MNHEY and SMNVEV (reference sequence). V lost 6 bases, J lost 4 bases, and 5 bases stayed unmatched. The CDR3 region is CASRSGQGENQPQHF. CDR3 coding DNA: TGTGCCAGCAGATCGGGACAGGGGGAGAATCAGCCCCAGCATTTT.

This clone was counted between two and nine times. This sample also contains other DNA sequences that code for the same CDR3. The V call is TRBV7-9, the J call TRBJ2-1, with no clear D. Trimming cost V 6 bases and J 6 bases, with 3 bases left between them. From germline, CDR1 is SEHNR and CDR2 FQNEAQ (reference sequence). CDR3 length equals 10 residues. CDR3 protein: CASSSNEQFF. CDR3 DNA: TGTGCCAGCAGTAGCAATGAGCAGTTCTTC.

The chain is built from TRBV7-9 and TRBJ1-5, with a possible D match to TRBD1 (6 bases). V was shortened by 6 bases and J by 4 bases, with 13 bases between the two germline ends. Germline V gene sequence: CDR1 SEHNR, CDR2 FQNEAQ (reference sequence). CDR3 length equals 14 residues. The CDR3 nucleotides are TGTGCCAGCAGTAGTGACAGGTTAAATCAGCCCCAGCATTTT. It encodes CASSSDRLNQPQHF.

The J gene is TRBJ2-7, the V gene TRBV6-5; 8 nucleotides line up with TRBD1. The V and J ends lost 6 bases and 2 bases, in that order; junction bases with no gene match: 9. Germline V lookup: CDR1 MNHEY, CDR2 SVGAGI. The CDR3 has 15 amino acids. The CDR3, as DNA: TGTGCCAGCAGCCTCGACCACAGGGGGACCTACGAGCAGTACTTC. This encodes CASSLDHRGTYEQYF.

This chain links TRBV19 with TRBJ2-7; D is possibly TRBD2 (5 bases). CDR1 is LNHDA and CDR2 is SQIVND in the germline V gene (reference sequence). This CDR3 is 13 amino acids long. V was shortened by 7 bases and J by 4 bases, with 14 bases between the two germline ends. CDR3 coding DNA: TGTGCCAGTAAGGACTCCACGAAATACGAGCAGTACTTC. It is translated as CASKDSTKYEQYF.

The chain has TRBV5-1 and TRBJ2-1; D might be TRBD1 (6 bases). In germline, CDR1 is SGHRS, CDR2 YFSETQ. The length of the CDR3 is 13 residues. V gave up 0 bases and J gave up 9 bases, with 10 bases separating them. CDR3 loop: CASSLGQGSEQFF. CDR3 DNA: TGCGCCAGCAGCTTGGGTCAGGGGAGTGAGCAGTTCTTC.

This clone was found once. This chain connects TRBV10-2 to TRBJ2-1; the D gene is possibly TRBD2 (6 bases). The V end lost 3 bases, the J end lost 7 bases, and 19 bases lay between the germline ends. The CDR3 has 16 residues. CDR1 is WSHSY, CDR2 SAAADI, per germline. The chain's CDR3 is CASSESVAGIRNEQFF. DNA for the CDR3: TGCGCCAGCAGTGAATCTGTGGCGGGAATAAGAAATGAGCAGTTCTTC.

The chain is built from TRBV2 and TRBJ2-5; tentatively, D is TRBD1 (7 bases). CDR1 SNHLY and CDR2 FYNNEI come from the germline V gene. The CDR3 is made up of 14 amino acids. V was shortened by 4 bases and J by 5 bases, with 14 bases between the two germline ends. CDR3 in amino acids: CASSGRRGLETQYF. In DNA, the CDR3 is TGTGCCAGCAGTGGCAGGAGGGGGCTGGAGACCCAGTACTTC.

The chain combines TRBV5-4 with TRBJ2-1; 13 nucleotides match TRBD2. Losses at the gene ends were 0 bases for V and 9 bases for J; bases not matched to a gene: 12. The CDR3 has 18 amino acids. Germline V gene lookup returns CDR1 SGHNT and CDR2 YYREEE (reference sequence). This chain's CDR3 is CASSLGPSGTSGTVEQFF. CDR3 sequence (DNA): TGTGCCAGCAGCTTGGGGCCCTCCGGGACTAGCGGGACGGTTGAGCAGTTCTTC. Variable domain in full (rest from reference TRBV5-4 and TRBJ2-1): ETGVTQSPTHLIKTRGQQVTLRCSSQSGHNTVSWYQQALGQGPQFIFQYYREEENGRGNFPPRFSGLQFPNYSSELNVNALELDDSALYLCASSLGPSGTSGTVEQFFGPGTRLTVL.

The chain is built from TRBV7-3 and TRBJ1-1, with 7 bases fitting TRBD1. Germline V gene data show CDR1 as SGHTA and CDR2 as FQGTGA. With 5 bases clipped from V and 1 base from J, the junction kept 1 base outside the gene matches. The CDR3 contains 13 residues. This CDR3 is CASSRDRNTEAFF. CDR3 nucleotide sequence: TGTGCCAGCAGCCGGGACAGGAACACTGAAGCTTTCTTT.

The rearrangement joins TRBV7-9 to TRBJ2-5; D perhaps matches TRBD2 (5 bases). V was cut by 5 bases and J by 5 bases, with 15 bases left in between. Germline loops: CDR1 SEHNR, CDR2 FQNEAQ (reference sequence). This CDR3 contains 14 residues. The CDR3: CASSLGRGRETQYF. The CDR3 nucleotides are TGTGCCAGCAGCCTCGGTCGAGGGCGGGAGACCCAGTACTTC.

The chain couples TRBV11-1 to TRBJ2-7; 7 bases are shared with TRBD1. This CDR3 has 14 residues. The V gene's germline CDR1 is SGHAT and CDR2 FQDESV (reference sequence). Unmatched junction bases numbered 7, after V lost 6 bases and J lost 2 bases. CDR3 region: CASRGTGATYEQYF. The CDR3 nucleotides read TGTGCCAGCAGGGGAACAGGGGCCACCTACGAGCAGTACTTC.

The chain is built from TRBV6-1 and TRBJ2-7, with TRBD2 matching 9 bases. The V segment lost 0 bases and the J segment 2 bases; nucleotides outside the gene matches: 8. Germline V gives CDR1 MNHNS, CDR2 SASEGT. This CDR3 is built from 17 residues. The DNA for the CDR3 is TGTGCCAGCAGTGAAGCATGGTCTGGCGGGAGGGCCTACGAGCAGTACTTC. This codes for CASSEAWSGGRAYEQYF.

CDR3 region: CASSSRGVSGANVLTF. The CDR3 DNA sequence: TGTGCCAGCAGTTCCAGGGGTGTGTCTGGGGCCAACGTCCTGACTTTC. The J gene is TRBJ2-6, the V gene TRBV6-5; a possible D gene is TRBD1 (6 bases). Germline V gene sequence: CDR1 MNHEY, CDR2 SVGAGI. The CDR3 has 16 residues. V lost 4 bases and J 1 base, leaving 11 bases between the germline ends.